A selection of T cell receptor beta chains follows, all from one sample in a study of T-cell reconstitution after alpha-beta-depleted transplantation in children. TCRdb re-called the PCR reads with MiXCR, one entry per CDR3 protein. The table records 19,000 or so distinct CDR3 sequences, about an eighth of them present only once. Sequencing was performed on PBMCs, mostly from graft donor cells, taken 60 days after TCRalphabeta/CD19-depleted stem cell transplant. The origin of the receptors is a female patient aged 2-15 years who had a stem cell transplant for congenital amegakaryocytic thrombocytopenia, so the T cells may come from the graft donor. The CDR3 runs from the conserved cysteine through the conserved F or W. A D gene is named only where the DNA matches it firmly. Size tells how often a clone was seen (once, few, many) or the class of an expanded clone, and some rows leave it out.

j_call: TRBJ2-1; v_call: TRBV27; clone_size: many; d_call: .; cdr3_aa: CASKPLRQFNEQFF; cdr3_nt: TGTGCCAGCAAGCCTTTGAGGCAGTTCAATGAGCAGTTCTTC
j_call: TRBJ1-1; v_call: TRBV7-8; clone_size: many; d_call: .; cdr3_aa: CASSTTGLEAFF; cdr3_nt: TGTGCCAGCAGCACCACAGGGCTTGAAGCTTTCTTT
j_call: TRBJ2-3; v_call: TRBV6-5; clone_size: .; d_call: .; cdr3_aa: CASRTRDTQYF; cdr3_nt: TGTGCCAGTCGGACGCGGGATACGCAGTATTTT
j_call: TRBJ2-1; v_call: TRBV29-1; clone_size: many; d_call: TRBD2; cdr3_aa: CSVEIVGLAGVAYNEQFF; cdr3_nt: TGCAGCGTTGAAATAGTAGGACTAGCGGGAGTAGCCTACAATGAGCAGTTCTTC
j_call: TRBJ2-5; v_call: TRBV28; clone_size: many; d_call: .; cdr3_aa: CASSSLQGMETQYF; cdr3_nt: TGTGCCAGCAGTTCCCTACAGGGCATGGAGACCCAGTACTTC
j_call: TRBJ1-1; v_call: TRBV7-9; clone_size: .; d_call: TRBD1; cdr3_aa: CASSLTGSLNTEAFF; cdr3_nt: TGTGCCAGCAGCTTGACAGGGTCCTTGAACACTGAAGCTTTCTTT
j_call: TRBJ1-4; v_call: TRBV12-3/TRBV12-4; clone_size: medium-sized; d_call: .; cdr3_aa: CASSLGGKLFF; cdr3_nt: TGTGCCAGCAGTTTAGGAGGGAAACTGTTTTTT
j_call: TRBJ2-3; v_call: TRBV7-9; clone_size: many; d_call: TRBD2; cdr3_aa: CASSFRKLAGGPTDTQYF; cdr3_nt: TGTGCCAGCAGCTTTAGGAAACTAGCGGGAGGGCCAACAGATACGCAGTATTTT
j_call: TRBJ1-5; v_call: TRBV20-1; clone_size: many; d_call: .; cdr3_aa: CSARDSRRINQPQHF; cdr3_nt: TGCAGTGCTAGAGATTCACGCCGAATCAATCAGCCCCAGCATTTT
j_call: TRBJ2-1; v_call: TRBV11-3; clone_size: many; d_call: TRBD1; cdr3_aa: CASSRRGDRVSNEQFF; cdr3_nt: TGTGCCAGCAGCCGGCGCGGAGACAGGGTCTCCAATGAGCAGTTCTTC
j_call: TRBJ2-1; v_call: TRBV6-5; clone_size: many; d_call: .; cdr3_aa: CASTIPGPLENEQFF; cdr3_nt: TGTGCCAGCACGATCCCGGGCCCCCTGGAAAATGAGCAGTTCTTC
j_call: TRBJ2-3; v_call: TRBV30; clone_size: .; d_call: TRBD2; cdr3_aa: CAWKIAGATDTQYF; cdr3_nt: TGTGCCTGGAAGATAGCGGGAGCCACAGATACGCAGTATTTT
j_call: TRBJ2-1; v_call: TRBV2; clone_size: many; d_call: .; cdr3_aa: CASSEARTASAPEQFF; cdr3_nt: TGTGCCAGCAGTGAAGCGCGGACGGCCTCAGCCCCTGAGCAGTTCTTC
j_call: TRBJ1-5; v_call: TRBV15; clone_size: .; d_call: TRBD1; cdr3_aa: CATSRSGTGGFQPQHF; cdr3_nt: TGTGCCACCAGCAGATCGGGGACAGGGGGTTTTCAGCCCCAGCATTTT
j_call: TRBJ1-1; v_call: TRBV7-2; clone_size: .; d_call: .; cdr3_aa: CASSLAGTEAFF; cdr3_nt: TGTGCCAGCAGCTTAGCAGGGACTGAAGCTTTCTTT
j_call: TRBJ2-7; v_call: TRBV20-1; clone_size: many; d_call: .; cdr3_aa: CSARDFGTNSYEQYF; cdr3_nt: TGCAGTGCTAGAGACTTCGGGACAAATTCCTACGAGCAGTACTTC
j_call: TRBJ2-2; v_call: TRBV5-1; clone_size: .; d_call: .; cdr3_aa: CASSFLGAGELFF; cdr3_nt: TGCGCCAGCAGCTTCCTCGGGGCCGGGGAGCTGTTTTTT
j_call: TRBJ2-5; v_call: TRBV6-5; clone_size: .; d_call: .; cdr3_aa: CASSYNVARGETQYF; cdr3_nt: TGTGCCAGCAGTTACAACGTGGCCCGTGGAGAGACCCAGTACTTC
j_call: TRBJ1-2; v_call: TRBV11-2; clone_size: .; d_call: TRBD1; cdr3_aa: CASSLDRGLGYTF; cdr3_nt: TGTGCCAGCAGCTTAGACAGGGGGCTTGGCTACACCTTC
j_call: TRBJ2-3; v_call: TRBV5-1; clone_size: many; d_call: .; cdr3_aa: CASSRQSDTQYF; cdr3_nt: TGCGCCAGCAGCCGACAGTCTGATACGCAGTATTTT
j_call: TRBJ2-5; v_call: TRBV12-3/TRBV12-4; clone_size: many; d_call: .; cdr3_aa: CASSFRLPSRETQYF; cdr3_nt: TGTGCCAGCAGTTTTCGACTCCCGAGTAGAGAGACCCAGTACTTC
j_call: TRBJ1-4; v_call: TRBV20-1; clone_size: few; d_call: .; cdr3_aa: CSASRGTRNEKLFF; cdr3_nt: TGCAGTGCTAGCCGGGGGACAAGAAATGAAAAACTGTTTTTT
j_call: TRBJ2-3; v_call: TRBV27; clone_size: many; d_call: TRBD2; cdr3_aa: CASSSLQGLAGADTQYF; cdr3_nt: TGTGCCAGCAGTTCCCTCCAGGGACTAGCGGGAGCAGATACGCAGTATTTT
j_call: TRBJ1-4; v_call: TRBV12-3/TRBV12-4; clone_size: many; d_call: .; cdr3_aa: CASSLVGRINEKLFF; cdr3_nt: TGTGCCAGCAGTTTGGTGGGACGGATTAATGAAAAACTGTTTTTT
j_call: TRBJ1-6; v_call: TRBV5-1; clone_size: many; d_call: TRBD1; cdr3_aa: CASSSDPGTGISPLHF; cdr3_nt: TGCGCCAGCAGCTCGGACCCCGGGACAGGGATTTCACCCCTCCACTTT
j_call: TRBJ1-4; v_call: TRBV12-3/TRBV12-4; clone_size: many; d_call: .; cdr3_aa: CASKQSLPNEKLFF; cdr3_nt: TGTGCCAGCAAGCAATCCCTCCCAAATGAAAAACTGTTTTTT
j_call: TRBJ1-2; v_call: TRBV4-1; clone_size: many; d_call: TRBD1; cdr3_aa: CASSLRTGNGYTF; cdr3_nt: TGCGCCAGCAGCCTCAGGACAGGGAACGGCTACACCTTC
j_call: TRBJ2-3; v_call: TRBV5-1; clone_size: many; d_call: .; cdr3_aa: CASSASGPKTDTQYF; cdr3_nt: TGCGCCAGCAGCGCGAGCGGGCCCAAGACCGATACGCAGTATTTT
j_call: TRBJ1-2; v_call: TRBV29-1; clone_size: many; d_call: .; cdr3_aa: CSVDRAYGYTF; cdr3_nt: TGCAGCGTTGATCGGGCCTATGGCTACACCTTC
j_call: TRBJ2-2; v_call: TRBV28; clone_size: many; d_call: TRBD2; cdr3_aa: CASRTSGNTGELFF; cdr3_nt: TGTGCCAGCAGAACTAGCGGGAACACCGGGGAGCTGTTTTTT
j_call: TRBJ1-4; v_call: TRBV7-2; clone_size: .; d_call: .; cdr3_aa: CASSLGSGNEKLFF; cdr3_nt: TGTGCCAGCAGCTTAGGTTCAGGGAATGAAAAACTGTTTTTT
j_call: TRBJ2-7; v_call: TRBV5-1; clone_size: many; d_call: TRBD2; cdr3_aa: CASSLGLASSEQYF; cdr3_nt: TGCGCCAGCAGCTTGGGACTAGCGTCTTCCGAGCAGTACTTC
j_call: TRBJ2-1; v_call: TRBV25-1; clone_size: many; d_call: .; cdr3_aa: CASSESRARRKNEQFF; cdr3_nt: TGTGCCAGCAGTGAATCTCGGGCTCGAAGGAAAAATGAGCAGTTCTTC
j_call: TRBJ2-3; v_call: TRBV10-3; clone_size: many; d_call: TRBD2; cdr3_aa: CAISQAGGPNTDTQYF; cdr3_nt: TGTGCCATCAGCCAAGCGGGAGGGCCTAACACAGATACGCAGTATTTT
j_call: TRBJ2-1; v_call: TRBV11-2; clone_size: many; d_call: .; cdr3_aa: CASSLRHNEQFF; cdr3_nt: TGTGCCAGCAGCTTAAGGCACAATGAGCAGTTCTTC
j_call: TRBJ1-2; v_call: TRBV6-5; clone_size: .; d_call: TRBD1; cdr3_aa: CASRLSGTGGSGYTF; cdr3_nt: TGTGCCAGCAGGTTATCCGGGACAGGGGGCTCTGGCTACACCTTC
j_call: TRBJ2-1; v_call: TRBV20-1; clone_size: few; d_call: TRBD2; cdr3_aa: CSAPPPLAEGSYNEQFF; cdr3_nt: TGCAGTGCGCCGCCCCCTCTAGCGGAGGGATCCTACAATGAGCAGTTCTTC
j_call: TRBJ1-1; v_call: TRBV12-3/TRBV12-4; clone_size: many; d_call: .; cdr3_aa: CASTPLQGLDTEAFF; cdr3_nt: TGTGCCAGCACCCCCCTCCAGGGTTTGGACACTGAAGCTTTCTTT
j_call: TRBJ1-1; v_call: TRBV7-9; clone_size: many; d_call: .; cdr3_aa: CASSPSDPPGAFF; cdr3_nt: TGTGCCAGCAGCCCCTCGGACCCTCCGGGAGCTTTCTTT
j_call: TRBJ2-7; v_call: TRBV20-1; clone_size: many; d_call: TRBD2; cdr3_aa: CSASPPSSGSTEQYF; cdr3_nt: TGCAGTGCTAGCCCCCCTAGCAGCGGGAGTACAGAGCAGTACTTC
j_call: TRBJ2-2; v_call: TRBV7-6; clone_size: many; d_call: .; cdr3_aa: CASLGVSTGELFF; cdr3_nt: TGTGCCAGCTTAGGGGTCAGCACCGGGGAGCTGTTTTTT
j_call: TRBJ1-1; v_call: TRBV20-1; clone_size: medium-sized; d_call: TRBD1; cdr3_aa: CSVNRGQGTEAFF; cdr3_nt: TGCAGTGTTAACAGGGGGCAGGGGACTGAAGCTTTCTTT
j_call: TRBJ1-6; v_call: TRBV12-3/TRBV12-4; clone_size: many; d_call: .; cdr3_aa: CASSPQSNSPLHF; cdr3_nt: TGTGCCAGCAGCCCCCAATCTAATTCACCCCTCCACTTT
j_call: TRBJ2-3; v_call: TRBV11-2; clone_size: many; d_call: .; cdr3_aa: CASSLGLEILAGWKRDTQYF; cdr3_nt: TGTGCCAGCAGCTTAGGTCTGGAGATACTAGCCGGGTGGAAAAGAGATACGCAGTATTTT
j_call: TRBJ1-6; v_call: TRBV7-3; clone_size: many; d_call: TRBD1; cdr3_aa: CASTRGQGDSPLHF; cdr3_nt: TGTGCCAGCACCCGGGGACAGGGGGATTCACCCCTCCACTTT
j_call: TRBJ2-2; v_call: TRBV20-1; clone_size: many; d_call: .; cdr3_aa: CSAPGRTGELFF; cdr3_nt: TGCAGTGCCCCAGGTCGGACCGGGGAGCTGTTTTTT